This T cell receptor beta chain was recovered during a study of technical replicates of blood from a few donors listed by TCRdb under 2017. Receptor amplification or capture employed the immunoSEQ multiplex PCR assay. The source is immuneACCESS, and TCRdb retained only in-frame sequences with V and J called. Part of the clones is not carried over; for the studies checked, unresolved V genes explain less than half of this, and the remainder is unexplained. The table for this sample lists 85,000 to 95,000 clones; 90% to 97% of them were counted only once. The top ten hold 0.36% of the sample. Trimming takes 2 bases off V and 6 bases off J; junction bases not matched to a gene: 9. Looking up the germline V gene yields CDR1 SGDLS and CDR2 YYNGEE. From the cysteine up to the phenylalanine, the CDR3 has a length of 17 residues. The read is trimmed to its CDR3 DNA, 51 bases read in frame from base 1. Concerning this clone itself: Its recognized antigen is unknown. Base quality data are lacking; no much larger clone is found one base away.

The sample taken for sequencing was T cells isolated from PBMCs. The chain is encoded by TRBV9 joined to TRBJ2-3; 13 nucleotides in the junction match TRBD2. This TCR was sampled from a human donor in good health. The CDR3 is CASSVGGLAGFLDTQYF. The DNA sequence follows: TGTGCCAGCAGCGTGGGGGGACTAGCGGGATTTCTGGATACGCAGTATTTT.